These T cell receptor beta chains were read from a single sample in a study of shared clonotypes between healthy human individuals. Method: immunoSEQ multiplex PCR; TCRdb's copy keeps in-frame clones and lacks some. The sample has 500,000 or so clones, about 96% seen once. Source material: naive CD4+ T cells sorted from blood. The receptors derive from a woman aged 25 to 39 in good health. CDR3s include the opening cysteine and the closing phenylalanine or tryptophan. A D gene is named only where the DNA matches it firmly. Expanded clones get a size class; other rows say once, few or many, or leave the size out.

d_gene	abundance	j_gene	v_gene	CDR3aa	CDR3nt
NA	NA	TRBJ1-1	TRBV19	CASSMNTEAFF	TGTGCCAGTAGTATGAACACTGAAGCTTTCTTT
NA	NA	TRBJ2-3	TRBV19	CASSMSGGSGDTQYF	TGTGCCAGTAGTATGTCGGGGGGCTCGGGAGATACGCAGTATTTT
TRBD2	NA	TRBJ2-7	TRBV6-4	CASSDSRTSGYEQYF	TGTGCCAGCAGTGACTCTAGGACTAGCGGCTACGAGCAGTACTTC
NA	NA	TRBJ2-5	TRBV28	CASSPGGGWETQYF	TGTGCCAGCAGCCCCGGTGGGGGTTGGGAGACCCAGTACTTC
NA	NA	TRBJ1-2	TRBV7-3	CASSLGPGVKNGYTF	TGTGCCAGCAGCCTGGGGCCTGGGGTAAAAAATGGCTACACCTTC
TRBD1	once	TRBJ2-7	TRBV4-2	CASSQEDRVSYEQYF	TGTGCCAGCAGCCAAGAGGACAGGGTCTCCTACGAGCAGTACTTC
NA	NA	TRBJ2-1	TRBV28	CASRTPGPRSGEQFF	TGTGCCAGCAGAACGCCCGGGCCACGTTCAGGGGAGCAGTTCTTC
TRBD2	NA	TRBJ2-7	TRBV7-9	CASSLTSLAGSEQYF	TGTGCCAGCAGCTTAACGTCCCTAGCGGGAAGCGAGCAGTACTTC
TRBD1	NA	TRBJ2-7	TRBV5-1	CASRLGANRGPTYEQYF	TGCGCCAGCAGATTGGGGGCTAACAGGGGGCCCACCTACGAGCAGTACTTC
NA	NA	TRBJ1-5	TRBV10-3	CAISESGGSNQPQHF	TGTGCCATCAGTGAGTCGGGGGGGAGCAATCAGCCCCAGCATTTT